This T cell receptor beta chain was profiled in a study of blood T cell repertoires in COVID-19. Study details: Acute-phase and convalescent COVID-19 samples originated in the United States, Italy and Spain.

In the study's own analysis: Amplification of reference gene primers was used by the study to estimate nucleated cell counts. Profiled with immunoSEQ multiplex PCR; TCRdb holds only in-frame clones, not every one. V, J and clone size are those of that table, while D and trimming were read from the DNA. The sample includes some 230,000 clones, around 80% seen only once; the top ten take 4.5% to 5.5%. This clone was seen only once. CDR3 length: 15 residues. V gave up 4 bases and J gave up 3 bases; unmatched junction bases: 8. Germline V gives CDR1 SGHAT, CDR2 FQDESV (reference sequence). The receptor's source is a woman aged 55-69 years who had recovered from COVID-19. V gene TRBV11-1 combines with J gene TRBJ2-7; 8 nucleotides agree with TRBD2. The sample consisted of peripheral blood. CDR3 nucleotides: TGTGCCAGCAGCTCCTCCTTGGGACTAGGCTACGAGCAGTACTTC. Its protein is CASSSSLGLGYEQYF.